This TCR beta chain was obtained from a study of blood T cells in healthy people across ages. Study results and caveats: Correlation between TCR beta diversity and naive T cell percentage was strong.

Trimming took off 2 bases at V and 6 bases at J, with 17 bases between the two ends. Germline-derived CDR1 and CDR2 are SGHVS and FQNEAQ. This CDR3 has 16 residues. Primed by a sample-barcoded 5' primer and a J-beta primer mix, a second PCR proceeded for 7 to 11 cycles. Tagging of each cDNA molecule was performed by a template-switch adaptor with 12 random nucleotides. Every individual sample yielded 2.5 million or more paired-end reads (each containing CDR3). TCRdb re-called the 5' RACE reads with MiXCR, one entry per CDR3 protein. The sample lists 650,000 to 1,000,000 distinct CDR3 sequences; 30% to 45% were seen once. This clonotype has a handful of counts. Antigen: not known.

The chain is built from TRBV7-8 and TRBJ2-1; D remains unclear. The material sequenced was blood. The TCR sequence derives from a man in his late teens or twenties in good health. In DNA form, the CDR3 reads TGTGCCAGCAGCTTAAATAGGTGGGCAGTAGGCAATGAGCAGTTCTTC. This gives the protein CASSLNRWAVGNEQFF.